These 5 T cell receptor beta chains share one sample of origin, sequenced in a study of cytomegalovirus exposure and HLA in healthy donors. Data came from immunoSEQ multiplex PCR; TCRdb stores just in-frame clones and leaves some out. The table records about 120,000 clones, roughly 88% of them present only once. Sample: PBMCs. The origin of the receptors is a man between 18 and 35 years old in good health and CMV-seronegative.

The chain has TRBV30 and TRBJ1-1, with D maybe TRBD1 (6 bases). Germline V gene lookup returns CDR1 GTSNPN and CDR2 SVGIG (reference sequence). This CDR3 has 15 residues. V was cut by 0 bases and J by 1 base, with 12 bases left in between. The CDR3 here is CAWSVTGWANTEAFF. DNA of the CDR3: TGTGCCTGGAGTGTAACAGGGTGGGCGAACACTGAAGCTTTCTTT.

The table lists this clone with a count of one. This chain uses TRBV9 with TRBJ2-1; D perhaps matches TRBD1 (7 bases). Trimming took off 4 bases at V and 15 bases at J, with 17 bases between the two ends. The CDR3 consists of 12 residues. Germline-derived CDR1 and CDR2 are SGDLS and YYNGEE. The CDR3 region is CASSTRTGGVFF. The CDR3 DNA follows: TGTGCCAGCAGCACACGGACAGGAGGGGTGTTCTTC.

The chain employs TRBV28 and TRBJ1-5; D is perhaps TRBD1 (5 bases). Germline V lookup: CDR1 MDHEN, CDR2 SYDVKM. The CDR3 length is 14 residues. Between the trimmed V and J ends, which lost 6 bases and 1 base, there was a span of 10 bases. CDR3 DNA: TGTGCCAGCAGGCAGGGCTTAAGCAATCAGCCCCAGCATTTT. It specifies CASRQGLSNQPQHF.

The chain employs TRBV1 and TRBJ2-5; the table assigns TRBD2, which was not confirmed against the DNA. TRBV1 is a pseudogene locus. The CDR3 is 17 amino acids. CDR3 DNA: TGCACCAGCACCCCAGCGGGGGAGGCGGGTAGAGAAGAGACCCAGTACTTC. Translation: CTSTPAGEAGREETQYF.

This clone occurred a few times. This chain joins TRBV6-8 and TRBJ1-6; perhaps TRBD1 as D (6 bases). V lost 7 bases to trimming and J lost 7 bases, with 17 bases between them. CDR1 is MNHGY and CDR2 is SAAAGT in the germline V gene. The CDR3 is made up of 15 amino acids. CDR3 DNA: TGTGCCAGCATTATTGAAGGGACATTCAATTCACCCCTCCACTTT. Translated, it gives CASIIEGTFNSPLHF.